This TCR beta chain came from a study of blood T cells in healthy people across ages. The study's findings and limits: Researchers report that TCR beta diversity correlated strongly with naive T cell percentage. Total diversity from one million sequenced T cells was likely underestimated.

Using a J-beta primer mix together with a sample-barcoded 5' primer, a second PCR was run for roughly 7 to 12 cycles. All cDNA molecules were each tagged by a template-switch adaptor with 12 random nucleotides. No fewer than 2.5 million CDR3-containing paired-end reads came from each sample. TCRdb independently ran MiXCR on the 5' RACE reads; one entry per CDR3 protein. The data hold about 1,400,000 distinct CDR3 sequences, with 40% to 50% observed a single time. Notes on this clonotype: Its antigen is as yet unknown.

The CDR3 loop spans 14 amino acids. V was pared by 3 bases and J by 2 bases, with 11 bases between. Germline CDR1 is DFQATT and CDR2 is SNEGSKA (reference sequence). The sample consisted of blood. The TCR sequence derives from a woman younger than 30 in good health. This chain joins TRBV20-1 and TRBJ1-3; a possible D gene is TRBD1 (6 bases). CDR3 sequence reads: CSARWGGPGNTIYF. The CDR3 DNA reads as TGCAGTGCTAGGTGGGGGGGGCCTGGAAACACCATATATTTT.